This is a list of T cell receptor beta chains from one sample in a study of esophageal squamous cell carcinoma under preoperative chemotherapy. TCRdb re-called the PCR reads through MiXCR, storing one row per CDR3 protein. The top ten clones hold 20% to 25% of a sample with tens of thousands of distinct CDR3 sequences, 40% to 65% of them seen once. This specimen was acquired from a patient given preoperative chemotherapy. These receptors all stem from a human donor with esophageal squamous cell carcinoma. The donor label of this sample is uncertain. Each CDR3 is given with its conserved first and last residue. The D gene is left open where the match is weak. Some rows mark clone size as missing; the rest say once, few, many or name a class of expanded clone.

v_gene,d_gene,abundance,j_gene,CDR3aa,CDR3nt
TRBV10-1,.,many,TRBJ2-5,CASSEWGSGETQYF,TGCGCCAGCAGTGAGTGGGGCTCGGGGGAGACCCAGTACTTC
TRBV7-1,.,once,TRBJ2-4,CASSVPGLGAKDTQYF,TGTGCCAGCAGCGTCCCGGGGCTGGGGGCCAAAGACACTCAGTACTTC
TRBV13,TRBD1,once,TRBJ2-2,CASSFSAGQGSGELFF,TGTGCCAGCAGCTTCTCAGCCGGACAGGGCAGCGGGGAGCTGTTTTTT
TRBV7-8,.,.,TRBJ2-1,CASSPNTGSGYNEQFF,TGTGCCAGCAGCCCGAACACAGGGTCGGGCTACAATGAGCAGTTCTTC
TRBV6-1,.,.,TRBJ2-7,CASRASIGALYEQYF,TGTGCCAGCAGAGCCTCTATTGGCGCTCTCTACGAGCAGTACTTC
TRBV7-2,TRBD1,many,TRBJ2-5,CASSLAWDRVGGQYF,TGTGCCAGCAGCTTAGCATGGGACAGGGTCGGGGGGCAGTACTTC
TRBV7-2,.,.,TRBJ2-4,CASSATGPCAKNIQYF,TGTGCCAGCAGTGCAACGGGGCCGTGCGCCAAAAACATTCAGTACTTC
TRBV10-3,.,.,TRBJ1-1,CAISESWGLEAFF,TGTGCCATCAGTGAGTCGTGGGGCCTTGAAGCTTTCTTT
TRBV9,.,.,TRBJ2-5,CASSVAGAGQETQYF,TGTGCCAGCAGCGTAGCGGGGGCAGGTCAAGAGACCCAGTACTTC
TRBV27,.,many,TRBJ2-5,CASSLLKGTKAETQYF,TGTGCCAGCAGTTTATTAAAAGGGACCAAGGCCGAGACCCAGTACTTC
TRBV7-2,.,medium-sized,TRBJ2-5,CASSLRTGQETQYF,TGTGCCAGCAGTCTTCGGACGGGTCAAGAGACCCAGTACTTC
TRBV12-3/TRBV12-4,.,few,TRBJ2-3,CASSFWEVSTDTQYF,TGTGCCAGCAGTTTCTGGGAGGTTAGCACAGATACGCAGTATTTT
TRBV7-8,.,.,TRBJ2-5,CASGLGGGGTETQYF,TGTGCCAGCGGGTTAGGGGGGGGGGGCACAGAGACGCAGTATTTC
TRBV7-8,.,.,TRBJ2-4,CASSDPGRGPENTQYF,TGTGCCAGCAGCGACCCGGGGCGGGGGCCCGAAAACACTCAGTACTTT
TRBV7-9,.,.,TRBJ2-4,CASGSGLWGKNIQYF,TGTGCCAGCGGCTCAGGGCTGTGGGGCAAAAACATTCAGTATTTC
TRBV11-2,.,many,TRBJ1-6,CASSRTASSYNSPLHF,TGTGCCAGCAGCCGGACAGCAAGCTCCTATAATTCACCCCTCCACTTT
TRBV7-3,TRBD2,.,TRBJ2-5,CASSLNPASGGVYNEQYF,TGTGCCAGCAGCTTAAATCCGGCTAGCGGGGGGGTATACAATGAGCAGTACTTC
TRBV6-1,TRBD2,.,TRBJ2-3,CASSRNRGGGANTQYF,TGTGCCAGCAGTCGCAACCGGGGGGGCGGGGCAAACACTCAGTATTTC
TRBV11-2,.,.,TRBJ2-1,CASSSVRWNAQFF,TGTGCCAGCAGCTCTGTACGATGGAATGCGCAGTTCTTC
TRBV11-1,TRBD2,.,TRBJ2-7,CASRSTGGGGKNTQYF,TGTGCCAGCCGTTCGACGGGCGGGGGGGGCAAAAATACGCAGTACTTC
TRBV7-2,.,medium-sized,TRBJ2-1,CASSVDGNRYNEQFF,TGTGCCAGCAGTGTAGACGGTAATCGGTACAATGAGCAGTTCTTC
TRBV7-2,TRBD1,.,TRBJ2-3,CASSLGAGTVKTGEQYF,TGTGCCAGCAGCTTGGGGGCCGGGACCGTAAAAACAGGGGAGCAGTATTTT
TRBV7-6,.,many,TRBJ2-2,CASSLRLGLGELFF,TGTGCCAGCAGCTTACGTCTTGGTTTAGGGGAGCTGTTTTTT
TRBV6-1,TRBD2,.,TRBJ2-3,CASGGRGGRGTDTQYF,TGTGCCAGCGGGGGGCGGGGGGGCCGAGGCACAGATACGCAGTACTTT
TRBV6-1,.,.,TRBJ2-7,CASTDRNPPYEQYF,TGTGCCAGCACCGACCGGAACCCTCCCTACGAGCAGTACTTC
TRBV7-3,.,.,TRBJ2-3,CASSSGPRATNIQYF,TGTGCCAGCAGCTCGGGCCCTCGGGCCACAAACATTCAGTATTTT
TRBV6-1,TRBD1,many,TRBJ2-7,CASSGRQGFDEQYF,TGTGCCAGCAGTGGTAGACAGGGGTTCGATGAGCAGTACTTC
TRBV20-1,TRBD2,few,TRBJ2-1,CSGRGGRNEQFF,TGCAGTGGGCGGGGGGGCCGGAATGAGCAGTTCTTC
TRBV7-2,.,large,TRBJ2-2,CASSLGAGTLKSGELFF,TGTGCCAGCAGCTTGGGGGCCGGGACCCTAAAATCCGGGGAGCTGTTTTTT
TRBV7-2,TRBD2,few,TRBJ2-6,CASSLGGGVSGANVLTF,TGTGCCAGCAGCTTAGGCGGGGGGGTCTCTGGGGCCAACGTCCTGACTTTC
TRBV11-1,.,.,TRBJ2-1,CASSLAGGISYNEQFF,TGTGCCAGCAGCTTAGCGGGGGGTATCTCCTACAATGAGCAGTTCTTC
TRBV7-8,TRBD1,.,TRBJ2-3,CGSQRGSTGAQYF,TGTGGCAGCCAGAGGGGAAGCACAGGGGCGCAGTATTTT